Below, 10 T cell receptor beta chains from the same sample are listed, as sequenced in a study of cytomegalovirus exposure and HLA in healthy donors. The PCR was carried out with 60 Vbeta primers and 13 Jbeta primers. Generated by immunoSEQ multiplex PCR, the TCRdb table keeps only in-frame clones and is missing some. The sample lists 110,000 to 150,000 clones, about four fifths occurring once. Sequenced material: PBMCs. These receptors originate from a woman aged 18-35 years in good health and CMV-seropositive.

The V call is TRBV21-1, the J call TRBJ1-1; the table gives TRBD1 as D, unverified against the DNA. TRBV21-1 is recorded as a pseudogene. This CDR3 has 16 amino acids. CDR3 protein: CALNPTGYFVNTEAFF. CDR3 DNA sequence: TGTGCCCTCAACCCAACAGGGTACTTTGTTAACACTGAAGCTTTCTTT.

The V call is TRBV2, the J call TRBJ2-5, with TRBD2 matching 8 bases. J gave up 3 bases and V 6 bases, and 21 bases lay outside the gene matches. CDR1 is SNHLY, CDR2 FYNNEI, per germline. The CDR3 consists of 19 residues. The CDR3 loop is CASRISPSGRDVHKETQYF. CDR3 nucleotides: TGTGCCAGCAGGATCTCGCCTAGCGGGCGGGATGTGCACAAAGAGACCCAGTACTTC.

The chain recombines TRBV19 with TRBJ2-7; TRBD1 matches at 12 bases. The ends lost 8 bases at V and 2 bases at J; junction bases unmatched: 13. The CDR3 is 17 residues long. The germline CDR1 and CDR2 sequences are LNHDA and SQIVND (reference sequence). DNA of the CDR3: TGTGCCAGTTCAGTCCCGGGACAGGGGGCAAACACCTACGAGCAGTACTTC. Its protein is CASSVPGQGANTYEQYF.

The table lists this clone with a count of one. This chain links TRBV5-8 with TRBJ2-5; 9 positions match TRBD2. This CDR3 has 16 residues. Unmatched junction bases numbered 9, after V lost 3 bases and J lost 3 bases. The germline V gene encodes CDR1 SGHTS and CDR2 YDEGEE. In DNA form, the CDR3 reads TGTGCCAGCAGCTGGGGAAAGGGACTAGCTGAAGAGACCCAGTACTTC. This gives the protein CASSWGKGLAEETQYF.

This clone showed up just once. This chain links TRBV4-1 with TRBJ1-1; no definite D call. There are 18 residues in the CDR3. CDR1 and CDR2 (germline): MGHRA, YSYEKL. Trimming removed 1 base at V and 2 bases at J, with 20 bases between. This CDR3 reads CASSQAGFPKGPNTEAFF. The CDR3 nucleotides read TGCGCCAGCAGCCAAGCGGGGTTCCCTAAAGGCCCTAACACTGAAGCTTTCTTT.

The chain recombines TRBV2 with TRBJ1-1; D is perhaps TRBD1 (5 bases). The CDR3 extends over 14 amino acids. In germline, CDR1 is SNHLY, CDR2 FYNNEI. V lost 5 bases and J 6 bases, leaving 16 bases between the germline ends. CDR3 bases: TGTGCCAGCAGTCAGTGGGGCGGTACCCCTGAAGCTTTCTTT. It encodes CASSQWGGTPEAFF.

The chain links TRBV5-5 to TRBJ2-7; possibly TRBD1 for D (6 bases). The CDR3 runs to 16 residues. V lost 7 bases, J lost 3 bases, and 23 bases lay in between. Germline CDR1 is SGHKS and CDR2 is YYEKEE (reference sequence). The CDR3 is CASEGVGGGMDYEQYF. Written as DNA, the CDR3 is TGTGCCAGCGAGGGGGTAGGTGGGGGAATGGACTACGAGCAGTACTTC.

The chain is built from TRBV6-1 and TRBJ2-1; D is undetermined. This CDR3 region has 14 residues. From germline, CDR1 is MNHNS and CDR2 SASEGT. With 4 bases removed from V and 10 bases from J, the gap between germline ends came to 17 bases. CDR3 DNA: TGTGCCAGCAGTGGGGTCCTGGGCCCATCAGAGCAGTTCTTC. Protein sequence: CASSGVLGPSEQFF.

The CDR3 DNA sequence: TGTGCCAGCAGCTTAGATGGGGCAGGCGACACCGGGGAGCTGTTTTTT. Its translation: CASSLDGAGDTGELFF. The chain joins TRBV7-9 to TRBJ2-2; D perhaps matches TRBD1 (5 bases). This CDR3 spans 16 amino acids. The germline V gene encodes CDR1 SEHNR and CDR2 FQNEAQ (reference sequence). V lost 1 base, J lost 3 bases, and 12 bases lay in between.

The chain has TRBV28 and TRBJ2-7; 7 nucleotides match TRBD1. The CDR3 is made up of 14 amino acids. With V trimmed by 6 bases and J by 7 bases, 12 bases remained unmatched. Per the germline V gene, CDR1 is MDHEN and CDR2 is SYDVKM. CDR3 sequence reads: CASSRGRGTREQYF. CDR3 DNA: TGTGCCAGCAGCCGGGGCAGGGGGACCCGGGAGCAGTACTTC. The variable domain in full, with the rest retrieved from reference TRBV28 and TRBJ2-7, is DVKVTQSSRYLVKRTGEKVFLECVQDMDHENMFWYRQDPGLGLRLIYFSYDVKMKEKGDIPEGYSVSREKKERFSLILESASTNQTSMYLCASSRGRGTREQYFGPGTRLTVT.